This T cell receptor beta chain was recorded in a study of blood T cell repertoires in COVID-19. Study background: From the United States, Italy and Spain came samples of acute and convalescent COVID-19. From T cells, B-cell-depleted T cells, or PBMCs came the material, which was cDNA or gDNA.

CDR3 length: 13 residues. V was pared by 2 bases and J by 0 bases, with 7 bases between. Germline CDR1 is GTSNPN and CDR2 is SVGIG (reference sequence). As originally analysed: Estimation of nucleated cell counts was performed using reference gene primer amplification. The data were produced by immunoSEQ multiplex PCR, yet TCRdb's version contains in-frame clones alone and is incomplete. The DNA gave D and trimming, while V, J and clone size come from that table. The sample carries some 120,000 clones, about 80% recorded once. The sample taken for sequencing was peripheral blood. V usage is TRBV30 and J usage is TRBJ1-2; D uncertain. The TCR originated in a man in his 70s with active or convalescent COVID-19. Here the CDR3 reads CAWSPRANYGYTF. The CDR3 bases are TGTGCCTGGAGTCCGCGGGCTAACTATGGCTACACCTTC.